This entry is about one T cell receptor beta chain. The table came from immunoSEQ multiplex PCR; TCRdb's copy has only in-frame clones and leaves some out. The sample holds over 75,000 clones; roughly 82% are singletons and the top ten take 1% to 1.5%. These data come from a study of blood T cell repertoires in COVID-19. The sequencing sample was made of peripheral blood. This receptor was identified in a woman of 80 years or more with acute or convalescent COVID-19.

DNA for the CDR3: TGTGCCAGCAGTCAAAATAGCAATCAGCCCCAGCATTTT. Translating gives CASSQNSNQPQHF. The genes are TRBV11-2 and TRBJ1-5; no clear D gene. CDR3 length equals 13 residues. Germline lookup yields CDR1 SGHAT and CDR2 FQNNGV. The V end lost 6 bases, the J end lost 0 bases, and 6 bases lay between the germline ends.